One T cell receptor (beta chain) is described in this entry. Its cognate antigen is unknown. Only in-frame clones appear in the TCRdb table, and some are missing; sequencing was by immunoSEQ multiplex PCR. The sample lists under 80,000 clones, 71% occurring once. All trial patients relapsed after autologous stem cell transplantation. V shed 2 bases and J shed 4 bases, with 13 bases lying between them. Germline values: CDR1 SGHDT, CDR2 YYEEEE. This CDR3 has 15 residues. The entry originates in a study of PD-1 blockade in classical Hodgkin lymphoma. Findings and limits, study-wide: The CD4+ diversity rise by C4D1 was clearest in complete responders. Partial responders and progressors had significantly lower baseline TCR diversity. Initiation of nivolumab under 1 year after ASCT led to exclusion of patients. The study reported lower baseline TCR diversity in newly diagnosed patients than in healthy donors.

The receptor's source is a human donor with classical Hodgkin lymphoma. The source was peripheral blood mononuclear cells (PBMCs), collected before the second cycle of nivolumab. This chain links TRBV5-6 with TRBJ1-3; D might be TRBD1 (6 bases). DNA for the CDR3: TGTGCCAGCAGCTTTGGGACAACCACGGGAAACACCATATATTTT. Translating it yields CASSFGTTTGNTIYF.